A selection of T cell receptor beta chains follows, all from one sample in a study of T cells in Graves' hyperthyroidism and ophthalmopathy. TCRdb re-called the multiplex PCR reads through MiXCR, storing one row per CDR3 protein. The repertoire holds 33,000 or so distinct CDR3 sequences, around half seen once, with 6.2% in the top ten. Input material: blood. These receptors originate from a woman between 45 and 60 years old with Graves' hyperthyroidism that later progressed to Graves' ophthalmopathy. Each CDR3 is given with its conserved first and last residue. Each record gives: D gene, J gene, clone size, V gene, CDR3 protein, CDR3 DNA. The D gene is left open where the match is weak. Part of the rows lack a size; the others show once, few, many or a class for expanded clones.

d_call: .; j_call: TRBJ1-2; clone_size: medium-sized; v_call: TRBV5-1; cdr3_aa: CASSFSGDNYGYTF; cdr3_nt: TGCGCCAGCAGCTTCTCCGGGGACAACTATGGCTACACCTTC
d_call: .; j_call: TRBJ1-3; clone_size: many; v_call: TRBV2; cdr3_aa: CASSEYKSSGNTIYF; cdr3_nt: TGTGCCAGCAGTGAATATAAGAGCTCTGGAAACACCATATATTTT
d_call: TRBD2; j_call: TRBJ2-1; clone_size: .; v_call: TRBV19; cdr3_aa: CARLAGEGGDNEQFF; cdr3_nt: TGTGCCAGGCTAGCGGGAGAGGGGGGTGATAATGAGCAGTTCTTC
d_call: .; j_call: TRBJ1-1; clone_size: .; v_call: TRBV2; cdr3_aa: CASSEGENTEAFF; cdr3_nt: TGTGCCAGCAGTGAAGGAGAGAACACTGAAGCTTTCTTT
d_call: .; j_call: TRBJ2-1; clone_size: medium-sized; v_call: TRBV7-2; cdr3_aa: CASSLYFYNEQFF; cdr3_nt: TGTGCCAGCAGCCTTTACTTCTACAATGAGCAGTTCTTC
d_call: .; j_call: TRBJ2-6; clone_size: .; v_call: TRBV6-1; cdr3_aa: CASTDRLGANVLTF; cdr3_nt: TGTGCCAGCACTGATAGGTTGGGGGCCAACGTCCTGACTTTC
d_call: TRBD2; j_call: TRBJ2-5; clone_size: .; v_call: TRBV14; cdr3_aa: CASSPGLAGGPRETQYF; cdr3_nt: TGTGCCAGCAGCCCGGGACTAGCGGGGGGGCCCCGAGAGACCCAGTACTTC
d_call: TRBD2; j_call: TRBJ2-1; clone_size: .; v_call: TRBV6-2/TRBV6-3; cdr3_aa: CASNRGGLSEQFF; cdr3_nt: TGTGCCAGCAACCGGGGGGGGCTGAGTGAGCAGTTCTTC
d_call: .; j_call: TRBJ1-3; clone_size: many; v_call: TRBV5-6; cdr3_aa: CASSLVGSENTIYF; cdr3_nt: TGTGCCAGCAGCTTGGTAGGCAGTGAAAACACCATATATTTT
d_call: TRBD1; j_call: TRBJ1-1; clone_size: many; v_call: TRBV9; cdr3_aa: CASSVSSGGTEAFF; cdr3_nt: TGTGCCAGCAGCGTGAGTTCAGGGGGCACTGAAGCTTTCTTT
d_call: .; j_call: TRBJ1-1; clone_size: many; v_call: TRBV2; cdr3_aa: CARRLNTEAFF; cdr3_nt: TGTGCCAGAAGGTTGAACACTGAAGCTTTCTTT
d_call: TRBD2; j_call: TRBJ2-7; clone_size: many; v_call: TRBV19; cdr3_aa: CASRTSGSSYEQYF; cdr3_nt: TGTGCCAGTAGGACTAGCGGGAGCTCCTACGAGCAGTACTTC
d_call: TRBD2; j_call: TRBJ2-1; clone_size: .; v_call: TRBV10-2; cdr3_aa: CASSEVTGGTQDEQFF; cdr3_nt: TGCGCCAGCAGTGAGGTGACGGGAGGCACGCAGGATGAGCAGTTCTTC
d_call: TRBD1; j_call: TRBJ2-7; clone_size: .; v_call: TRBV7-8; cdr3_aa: CASSLVVGTGPYYEQYF; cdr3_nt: TGTGCCAGCAGCTTAGTGGTGGGGACAGGGCCCTACTACGAGCAGTACTTC
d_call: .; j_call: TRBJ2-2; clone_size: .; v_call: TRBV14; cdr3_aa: CASSQVGFPGELFF; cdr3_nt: TGTGCCAGCAGCCAAGTGGGGTTCCCCGGGGAGCTGTTTTTT
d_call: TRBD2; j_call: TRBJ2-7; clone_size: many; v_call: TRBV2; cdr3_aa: CASSAPLAGGYEQYF; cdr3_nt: TGTGCCAGCAGTGCCCCTCTAGCGGGGGGCTACGAGCAGTACTTC